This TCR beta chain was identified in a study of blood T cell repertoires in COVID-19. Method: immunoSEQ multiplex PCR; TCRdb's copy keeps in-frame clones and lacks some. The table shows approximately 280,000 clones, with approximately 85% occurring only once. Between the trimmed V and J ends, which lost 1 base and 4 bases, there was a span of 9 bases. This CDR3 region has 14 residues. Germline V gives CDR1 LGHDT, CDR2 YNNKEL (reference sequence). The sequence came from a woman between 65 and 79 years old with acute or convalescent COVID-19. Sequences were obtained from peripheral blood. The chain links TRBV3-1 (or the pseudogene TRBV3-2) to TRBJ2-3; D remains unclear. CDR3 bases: TGTGCCAGCAGCCAAGGGAGTGCGGCAGATACGCAGTATTTT. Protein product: CASSQGSAADTQYF.